Below are 24 T cell receptor beta chains sequenced from a single sample in a study of CD8+ T cells in alopecia areata. As for treatment: oral pan-JAK inhibitor, 5-10 mg twice daily. Following extraction, RNA underwent reverse transcription to cDNA, which served as the sequencing template. This table comes from immunoSEQ multiplex PCR, and its TCRdb copy is limited to in-frame clones, with some not included. The data contain over 95,000 clones, 45% to 65% of them singletons. The input for sequencing was CD4+ T cells sorted from blood, taken at week 24, from a patient treated with tofacitinib. Every receptor here comes from a human donor with alopecia areata.

A few counts support this clone. V gene TRBV2 combines with J gene TRBJ1-4; D is unclear. The germline V gene encodes CDR1 SNHLY and CDR2 FYNNEI. The V gene lost 8 bases and the J gene lost 4 bases, with 14 bases spanning the gap. This CDR3 contains 14 residues. CDR3 nucleotide sequence: TGTGCCAGCGGGTCGACTACCATTAATGAAAAACTGTTTTTT. It yields the protein CASGSTTINEKLFF.

This sequence joins TRBV29-1 and TRBJ1-2, with D maybe TRBD1 (6 bases). Looked up from germline, CDR1 is SQVTM and CDR2 is ANQGSEA. This CDR3 region has 13 residues. V gave up 7 bases and J gave up 1 base, with 13 bases separating them. The DNA for the CDR3 is TGCAGCGGGGATGGAGGGGGTAACTATGGCTACACCTTC. This translates into CSGDGGGNYGYTF.

The chain has TRBV7-9 and TRBJ1-6, with D maybe TRBD1 (6 bases). Germline V gene lookup returns CDR1 SEHNR and CDR2 FQNEAQ (reference sequence). The V end was cut by 5 bases, the J end by 10 bases, with 12 bases between. There are 13 residues in the CDR3. CDR3 region: CASSQDSFSPLHF. In DNA, the CDR3 is TGTGCCAGCAGCCAGGACAGTTTCTCACCCCTCCACTTT.

The chain joins TRBV30 to TRBJ2-5; the D gene is possibly TRBD2 (7 bases). Germline V CDR1 and CDR2: GTSNPN, SVGIG (reference sequence). Trimming stripped 1 base from V and 4 bases from J, with 13 bases between. This CDR3 is built from 14 residues. CDR3 residues: CAWSAGGQGETQYF. CDR3 DNA sequence: TGTGCCTGGAGTGCGGGGGGCCAGGGAGAGACCCAGTACTTC.

V gene TRBV30 combines with J gene TRBJ2-1; D unclear. Trimming took 2 bases from V and 7 from J, leaving 9 bases between them. The germline CDR1 and CDR2 sequences are GTSNPN and SVGIG (reference sequence). The CDR3 loop spans 12 amino acids. The CDR3 spells CAWSTPLNEQFF. The CDR3 nucleotides read TGTGCCTGGAGTACGCCCCTTAATGAGCAGTTCTTC.

V usage is TRBV10-3 and J usage is TRBJ2-5; unclear D gene. CDR1 and CDR2 (germline): ENHRY, SYGVKD. CDR3 size: 16 residues. The germline V and J ends were trimmed by 2 bases and 1 base, with 14 bases remaining between them. The chain's CDR3 is CAISEQSRRLQETQYF. The CDR3, as DNA: TGTGCCATCAGTGAGCAAAGCAGGCGGCTCCAAGAGACCCAGTACTTC.

The chain links TRBV5-1 to TRBJ1-6; D is perhaps TRBD1 (6 bases). V was clipped by 0 bases and J by 5 bases, with 12 bases between them. This CDR3 is built from 16 residues. CDR1 is SGHRS, CDR2 YFSETQ, per germline. The CDR3 DNA reads as TGCGCCAGCAGCTTGGGAGCCGGGACAAATAATTCACCCCTCCACTTT. Translating it yields CASSLGAGTNNSPLHF.

This sequence joins TRBV7-8 and TRBJ2-5; possible D gene TRBD1, 6 bases. The CDR3 contains 15 residues. Looked up from germline, CDR1 is SGHVS and CDR2 is FQNEAQ. V lost 5 bases and J lost 1, with 14 bases in between. The CDR3 coding sequence is TGTGCCAGCAGCCGTATGGGGGCAAGCCAAGAGACCCAGTACTTC. It encodes CASSRMGASQETQYF.

The J gene is TRBJ1-2, the V gene TRBV29-1, with a weak D call TRBD1 (5 bases). Germline CDR1 SQVTM, CDR2 ANQGSEA. The CDR3 sequence is 12 residues long. V was clipped by 7 bases and J by 6 bases, with 15 bases between them. The CDR3 protein is CSAPSPGNGYTF. DNA for the CDR3: TGCAGCGCTCCCTCGCCAGGGAATGGCTACACCTTC.

This clone has just a few counts. The chain links TRBV5-1 to TRBJ2-5; either TRBD1 or TRBD2 may supply D (5 bases each). Trimming shortened V by 8 bases and J by 0 bases, and 14 bases separated the two germline ends. The CDR3 contains 14 residues. CDR1 is SGHRS and CDR2 is YFSETQ in the germline V gene. CDR3 DNA sequence: TGCGCCAGTTACGCCGGGACCAACCAAGAGACCCAGTACTTC. Translating gives CASYAGTNQETQYF.

The chain links TRBV29-1 to TRBJ1-2; TRBD1 agrees at 12 bases. Losses at the gene ends were 6 bases for V and 4 bases for J; bases not matched to a gene: 12. Looked up from germline, CDR1 is SQVTM and CDR2 is ANQGSEA. The CDR3 totals 16 residues. The CDR3 is CSVDIGGTGGFYGYTF. DNA for the CDR3: TGCAGCGTGGATATTGGAGGGACAGGGGGCTTCTATGGCTACACCTTC.

V and J are TRBV25-1 and TRBJ1-2, with D perhaps matching TRBD1 (5 bases). The CDR3 consists of 15 residues. In germline, CDR1 is MGHDK, CDR2 SYGVNS. V was cut by 3 bases and J by 6 bases, with 17 bases left in between. CDR3 DNA sequence: TGTGCCAGCAGTGATTCGGGACTGCAGGCGCATGGCTACACCTTC. Translation: CASSDSGLQAHGYTF.

In this sample, this clone turned up once. This chain uses TRBV4-1 with TRBJ2-1; possible D gene TRBD2, 5 bases. The V end lost 3 bases, the J end lost 8 bases, and 17 bases lay between the germline ends. In germline, CDR1 is MGHRA, CDR2 YSYEKL. The CDR3 totals 15 residues. The CDR3, as DNA: TGCGCCAGCAGCCAGCCGGCCGCGGGCGGAGATGAGCAGTTCTTC. Protein product: CASSQPAAGGDEQFF.

This clone was seen a handful of times. The J gene is TRBJ1-2, the V gene TRBV9, with 7 bases aligning to TRBD1. This CDR3 comprises 16 residues. J was trimmed by 2 bases and V by 0 bases; bases with no gene match: 7. Germline V gene sequence: CDR1 SGDLS, CDR2 YYNGEE. The CDR3 region has the DNA TGTGCCAGCAGCGTAGCTGAAGAGGGGGCAAACTATGGCTACACCTTC. The encoded protein is CASSVAEEGANYGYTF.

In this sample, this clone turned up a few times. This chain links TRBV10-3 with TRBJ2-5; a possible D gene is TRBD1 (6 bases). The V gene lost 11 bases and the J gene lost 2 bases, with 9 bases spanning the gap. Germline CDR1 ENHRY, CDR2 SYGVKD. This CDR3 is built from 11 residues. The CDR3 DNA reads as TGTGCCGTGGGACAACAAGAGACCCAGTACTTC. Translation: CAVGQQETQYF.

The chain has TRBV29-1 and TRBJ2-4; 7 bases are shared with TRBD2. CDR1 SQVTM and CDR2 ANQGSEA come from the germline V gene. J gave up 9 bases and V 6 bases, and 11 bases lay outside the gene matches. The CDR3 is 13 residues long. The CDR3: CSVQGTGGGIQYF. In nucleotides, the CDR3 is TGCAGCGTGCAGGGAACGGGAGGAGGCATTCAGTACTTC.

CDR3 loop: CATRPGNEGIQYF. In DNA form, the CDR3 reads TGTGCCACCAGACCTGGGAATGAGGGCATTCAGTACTTC. The chain couples TRBV10-3 to TRBJ2-4; a possible D gene is TRBD2 (5 bases). The CDR3 is made up of 13 amino acids. Germline assignment: CDR1 ENHRY and CDR2 SYGVKD. V was cut by 10 bases and J by 9 bases, with 19 bases left in between.

This chain connects TRBV15 to TRBJ2-7, with TRBD1 identical over 7 bases. The CDR3 length is 17 residues. Looked up from germline, CDR1 is LNHNV and CDR2 is YYDKDF (reference sequence). V shed 1 base and J 2 bases; nucleotides not matched to a gene: 11. In DNA form, the CDR3 reads TGTGCCACCAGCAGAGCTCCCGGGGACAGTTTTACCTACGAGCAGTACTTC. As protein: CATSRAPGDSFTYEQYF.

The J gene is TRBJ1-5, the V gene TRBV2; the D is unclear. The CDR3 length is 14 residues. Germline CDR1 is SNHLY and CDR2 is FYNNEI. V gave up 1 base and J gave up 4 bases, with 8 bases separating them. The CDR3 is CASSEEVVNQPQHF. DNA for the CDR3: TGTGCCAGCAGTGAAGAGGTCGTTAATCAGCCCCAGCATTTT.

The CDR3 bases are TGTGCCAGCCGATCACAGGGTCTTGAATATGGCTACACCTTC. This translates into CASRSQGLEYGYTF. The chain joins TRBV19 to TRBJ1-2, with D perhaps matching TRBD1 (6 bases). Trimming took 9 bases from V and 5 from J, leaving 19 bases between them. Germline V lookup: CDR1 LNHDA, CDR2 SQIVND (reference sequence). The CDR3 is 14 residues long. The full variable domain, completed using reference TRBV19 and TRBJ1-2, is DGGITQSPKYLFRKEGQNVTLSCEQNLNHDAMYWYRQDPGQGLRLIYYSQIVNDFQKGDIAEGYSVSREKKESFPLTVTSAQKNPTAFYLCASRSQGLEYGYTFGSGTRLTVV.

The chain employs TRBV11-2 and TRBJ2-5, with TRBD1 matching 9 bases. The CDR3 totals 16 residues. CDR1 SGHAT and CDR2 FQNNGV come from the germline V gene. With 1 base clipped from V and 5 bases from J, the junction kept 8 bases outside the gene matches. The CDR3 coding sequence is TGTGCCAGCAGCTTAGGCCACACAGGGGGCGTGGAGACCCAGTACTTC. Residues: CASSLGHTGGVETQYF.

V and J are TRBV29-1 and TRBJ1-1, with 7 positions matching TRBD1. The CDR3 runs to 14 residues. Germline values: CDR1 SQVTM, CDR2 ANQGSEA. With 6 bases clipped from V and 1 base from J, the junction kept 8 bases outside the gene matches. The CDR3 DNA follows: TGCAGCGTGGCTAAGGGGGCGGGGAACACTGAAGCTTTCTTT. The encoded protein is CSVAKGAGNTEAFF.

The chain is built from TRBV2 and TRBJ1-2, with D unresolved. The germline V gene encodes CDR1 SNHLY and CDR2 FYNNEI. The V end lost 6 bases, the J end lost 8 bases, and 13 bases lay between the germline ends. This CDR3 region has 12 residues. The CDR3 sequence is CASSARAVGYTF. DNA of the CDR3: TGTGCCAGCAGCGCGAGGGCAGTCGGCTACACCTTC.

The chain joins TRBV30 to TRBJ1-6, with D maybe TRBD1 (6 bases). The germline CDR1 and CDR2 sequences are GTSNPN and SVGIG (reference sequence). CDR3 length: 14 amino acids. V was shortened by 7 bases and J by 12 bases, with 22 bases between the two germline ends. CDR3 in DNA: TGTGCCTCCATCAACGGACCTGGGGGCGGACCCCTCCACTTT. This sequence encodes CASINGPGGGPLHF.